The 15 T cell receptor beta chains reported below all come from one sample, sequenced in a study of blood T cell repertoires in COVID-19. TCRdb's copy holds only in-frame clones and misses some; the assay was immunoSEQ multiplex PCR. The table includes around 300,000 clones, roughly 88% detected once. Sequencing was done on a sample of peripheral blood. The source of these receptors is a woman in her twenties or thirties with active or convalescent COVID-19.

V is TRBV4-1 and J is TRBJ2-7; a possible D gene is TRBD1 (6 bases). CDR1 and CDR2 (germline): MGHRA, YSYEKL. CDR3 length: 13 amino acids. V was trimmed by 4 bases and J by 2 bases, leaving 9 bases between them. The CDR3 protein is CASSRDTTYEQYF. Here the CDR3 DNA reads TGCGCCAGCAGCCGGGACACTACCTACGAGCAGTACTTC.

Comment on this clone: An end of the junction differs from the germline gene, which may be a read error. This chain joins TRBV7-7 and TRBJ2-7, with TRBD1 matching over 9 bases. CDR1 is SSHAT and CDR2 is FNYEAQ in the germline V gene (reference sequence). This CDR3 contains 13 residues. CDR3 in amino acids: CASSSDRGGEQYF. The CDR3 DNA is TGTGCTAGCAGCTCGGACAGGGGAGGCGAGCAGTACTTC.

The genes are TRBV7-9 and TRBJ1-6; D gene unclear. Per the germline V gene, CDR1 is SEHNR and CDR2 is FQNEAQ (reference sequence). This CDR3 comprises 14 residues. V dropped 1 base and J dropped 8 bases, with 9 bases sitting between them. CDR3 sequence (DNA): TGTGCCAGCAGCTTAGGATTCGGGGATTCACCCCTCCACTTT. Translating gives CASSLGFGDSPLHF.

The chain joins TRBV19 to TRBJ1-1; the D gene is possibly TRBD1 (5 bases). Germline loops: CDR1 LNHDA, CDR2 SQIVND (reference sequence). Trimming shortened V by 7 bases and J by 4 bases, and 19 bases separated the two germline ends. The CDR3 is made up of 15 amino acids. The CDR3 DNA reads TGTGCCAGTACCCCAGAGGCAGGGTTGGCCACTGAAGCTTTCTTT. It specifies CASTPEAGLATEAFF.

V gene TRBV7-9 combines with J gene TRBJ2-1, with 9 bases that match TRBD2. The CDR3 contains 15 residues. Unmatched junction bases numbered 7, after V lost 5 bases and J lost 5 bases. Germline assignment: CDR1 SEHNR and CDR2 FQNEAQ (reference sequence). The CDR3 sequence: CASSPGTSLNNEQFF. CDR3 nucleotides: TGTGCCAGCAGCCCCGGGACTAGCCTCAACAATGAGCAGTTCTTC.

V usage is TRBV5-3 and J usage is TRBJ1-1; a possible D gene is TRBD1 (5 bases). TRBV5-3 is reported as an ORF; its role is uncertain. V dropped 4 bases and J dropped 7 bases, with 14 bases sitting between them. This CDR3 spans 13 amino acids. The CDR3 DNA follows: TGTGCCAGAAGCATTGGACACGAATGTGAAGCTTTCTTT. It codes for CARSIGHECEAFF.

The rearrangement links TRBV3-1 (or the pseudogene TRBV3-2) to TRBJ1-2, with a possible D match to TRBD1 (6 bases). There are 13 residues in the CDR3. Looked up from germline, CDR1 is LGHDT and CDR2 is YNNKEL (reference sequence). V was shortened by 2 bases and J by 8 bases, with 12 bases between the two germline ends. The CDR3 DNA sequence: TGTGCCAGCAGCCAAAGGGGGGGTAGCGGCTACACCTTC. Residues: CASSQRGGSGYTF.

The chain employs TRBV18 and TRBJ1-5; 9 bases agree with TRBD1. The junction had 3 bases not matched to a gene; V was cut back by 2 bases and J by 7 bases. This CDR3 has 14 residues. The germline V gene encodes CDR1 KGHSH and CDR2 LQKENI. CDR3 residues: CASSPDRGSQPQHF. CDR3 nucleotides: TGTGCCAGCTCACCAGACAGGGGGAGCCAGCCCCAGCATTTT. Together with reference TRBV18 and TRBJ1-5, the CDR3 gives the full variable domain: NAGVMQNPRHLVRRRGQEARLRCSPMKGHSHVYWYRQLPEEGLKFMVYLQKENIIDESGMPKERFSAEFPKEGPSILRIQQVVRGDSAAYFCASSPDRGSQPQHFGDGTRLSIL.

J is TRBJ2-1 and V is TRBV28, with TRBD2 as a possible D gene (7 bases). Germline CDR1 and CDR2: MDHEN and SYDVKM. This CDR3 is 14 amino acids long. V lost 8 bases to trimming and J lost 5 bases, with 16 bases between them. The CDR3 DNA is TGTGCCAGCGTGAGGGGGGGGGATGACAATGAGCAGTTCTTC. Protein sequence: CASVRGGDDNEQFF.

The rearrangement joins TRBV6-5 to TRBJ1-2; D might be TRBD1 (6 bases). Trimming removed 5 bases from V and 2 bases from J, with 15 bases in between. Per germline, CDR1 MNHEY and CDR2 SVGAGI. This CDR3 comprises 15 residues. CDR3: CASSRGTLGNYGYTF. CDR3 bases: TGTGCCAGCAGTCGAGGGACATTAGGGAACTATGGCTACACCTTC.

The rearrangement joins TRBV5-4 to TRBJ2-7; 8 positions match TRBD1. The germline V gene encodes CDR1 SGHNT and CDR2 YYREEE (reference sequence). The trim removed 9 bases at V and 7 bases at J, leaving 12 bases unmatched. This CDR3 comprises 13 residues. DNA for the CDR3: TGTGCCACCAGGCCAGGGGGCTTCGTTGAGCAGTACTTC. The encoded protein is CATRPGGFVEQYF.

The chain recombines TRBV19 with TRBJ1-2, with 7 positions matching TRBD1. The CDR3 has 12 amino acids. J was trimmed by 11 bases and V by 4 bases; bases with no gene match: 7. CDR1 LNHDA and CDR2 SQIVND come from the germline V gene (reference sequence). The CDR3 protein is CASSTSQGRYTF. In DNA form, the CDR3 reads TGTGCCAGTAGTACATCACAGGGGCGGTACACCTTC.

CDR3: CASGRGAGTDTQYF. The CDR3 nucleotides are TGTGCCAGCGGACGGGGGGCGGGAACAGATACGCAGTATTTT. The chain employs TRBV11-2 and TRBJ2-3; a weak D match, TRBD2 (7 bases). Germline V lookup: CDR1 SGHAT, CDR2 FQNNGV. The CDR3 spans 14 residues. V dropped 8 bases and J dropped 3 bases, with 15 bases sitting between them.

Here the CDR3 reads CATSDPDRGGYTF. Written as DNA, the CDR3 is TGTGCCACCAGTGACCCGGACAGGGGAGGCTACACCTTC. The chain joins TRBV24-1 to TRBJ1-2, with 9 bases that match TRBD1. V gave up 4 bases and J gave up 8 bases; unmatched junction bases: 4. This CDR3 has 13 amino acids. The V gene's germline CDR1 is KGHDR and CDR2 SFDVKD.

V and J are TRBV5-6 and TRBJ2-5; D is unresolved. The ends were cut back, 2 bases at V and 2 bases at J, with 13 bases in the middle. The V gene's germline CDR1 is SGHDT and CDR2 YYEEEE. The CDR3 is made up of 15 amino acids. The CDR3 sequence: CASSFGSSRQETQYF. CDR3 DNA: TGTGCCAGCAGCTTCGGGTCCAGTCGGCAAGAGACCCAGTACTTC.